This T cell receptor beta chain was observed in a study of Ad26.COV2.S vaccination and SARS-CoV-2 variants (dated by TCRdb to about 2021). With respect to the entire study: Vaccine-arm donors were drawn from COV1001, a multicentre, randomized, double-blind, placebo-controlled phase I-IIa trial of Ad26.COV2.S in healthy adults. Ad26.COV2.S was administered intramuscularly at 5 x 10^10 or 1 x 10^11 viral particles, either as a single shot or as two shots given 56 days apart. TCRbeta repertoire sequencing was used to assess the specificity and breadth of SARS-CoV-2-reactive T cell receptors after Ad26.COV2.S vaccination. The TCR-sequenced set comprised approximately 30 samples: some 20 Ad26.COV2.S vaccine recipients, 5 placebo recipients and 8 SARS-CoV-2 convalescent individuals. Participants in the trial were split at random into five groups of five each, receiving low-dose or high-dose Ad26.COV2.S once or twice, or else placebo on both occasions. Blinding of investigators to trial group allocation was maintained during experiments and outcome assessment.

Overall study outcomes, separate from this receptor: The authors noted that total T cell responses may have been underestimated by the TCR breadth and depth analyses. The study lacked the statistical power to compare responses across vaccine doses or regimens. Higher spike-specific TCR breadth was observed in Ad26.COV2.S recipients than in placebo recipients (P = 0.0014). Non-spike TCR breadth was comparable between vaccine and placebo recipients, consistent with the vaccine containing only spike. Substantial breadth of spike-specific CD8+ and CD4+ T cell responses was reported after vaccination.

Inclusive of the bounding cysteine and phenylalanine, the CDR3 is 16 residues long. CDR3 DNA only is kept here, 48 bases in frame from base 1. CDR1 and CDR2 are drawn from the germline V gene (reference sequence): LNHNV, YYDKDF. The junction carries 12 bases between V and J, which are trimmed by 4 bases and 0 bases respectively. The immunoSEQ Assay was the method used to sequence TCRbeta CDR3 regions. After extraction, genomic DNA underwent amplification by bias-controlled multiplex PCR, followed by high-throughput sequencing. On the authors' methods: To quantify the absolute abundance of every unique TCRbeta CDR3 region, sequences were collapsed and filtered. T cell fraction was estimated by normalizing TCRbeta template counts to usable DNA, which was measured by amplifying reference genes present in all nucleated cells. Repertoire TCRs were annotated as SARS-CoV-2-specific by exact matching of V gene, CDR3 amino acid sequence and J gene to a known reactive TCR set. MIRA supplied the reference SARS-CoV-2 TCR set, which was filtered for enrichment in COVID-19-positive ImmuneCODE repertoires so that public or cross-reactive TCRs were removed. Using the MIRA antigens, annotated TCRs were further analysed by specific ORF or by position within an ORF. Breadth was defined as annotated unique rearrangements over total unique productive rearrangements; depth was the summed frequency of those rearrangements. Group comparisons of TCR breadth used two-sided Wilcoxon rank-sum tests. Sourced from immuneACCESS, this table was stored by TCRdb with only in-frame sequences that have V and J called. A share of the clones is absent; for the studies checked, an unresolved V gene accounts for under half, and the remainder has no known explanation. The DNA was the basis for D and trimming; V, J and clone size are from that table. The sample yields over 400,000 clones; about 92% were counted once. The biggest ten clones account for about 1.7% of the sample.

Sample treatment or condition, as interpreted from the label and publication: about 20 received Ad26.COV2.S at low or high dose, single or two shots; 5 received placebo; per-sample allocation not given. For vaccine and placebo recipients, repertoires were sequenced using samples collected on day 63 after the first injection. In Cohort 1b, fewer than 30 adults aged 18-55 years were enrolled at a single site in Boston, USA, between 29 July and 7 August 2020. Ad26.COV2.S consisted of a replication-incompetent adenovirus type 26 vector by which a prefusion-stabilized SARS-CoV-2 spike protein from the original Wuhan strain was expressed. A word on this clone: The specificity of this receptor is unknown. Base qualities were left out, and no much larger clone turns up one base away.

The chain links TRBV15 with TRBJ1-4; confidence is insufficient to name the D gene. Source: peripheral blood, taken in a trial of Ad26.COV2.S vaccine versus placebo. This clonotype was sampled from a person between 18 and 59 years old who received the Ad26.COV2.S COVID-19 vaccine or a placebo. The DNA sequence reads TGTGCCACCAGCAAAGTTCGGTCTGCAACTAATGAAAAACTGTTTTTT. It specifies CATSKVRSATNEKLFF.